A selection of T cell receptor beta chains follows, all from one sample in a study of T cell clones after liver transplantation. Profiled with immunoSEQ multiplex PCR; TCRdb holds only in-frame clones, not every one. This table holds roughly 15,000 clones, roughly 85% found once. This specimen was CD8+ T cells from blood, taken around 44 months after liver transplant. Receptor source: a human patient who received a liver transplant. Some T cells may be graft donor cells. Both conserved end residues are part of each CDR3. D genes are given only for firm matches. For some rows the clone size is stated as once, few or many, or as a class when expanded; others skip it.

j_gene: TRBJ2-1; d_gene: TRBD2; abundance: few; len: 17; v_gene: TRBV9; CDR3nt: TGTGCCAGCAGCGTAGGGGTGCGCCTAGCGGCCTACAATGAGCAGTTCTTC; CDR3aa: CASSVGVRLAAYNEQFF
j_gene: TRBJ2-7; d_gene: .; abundance: .; len: 13; v_gene: TRBV13; CDR3nt: TGTGCCAGCAGCTCACAGGGCCCCTACGAGCAGTACTTC; CDR3aa: CASSSQGPYEQYF
j_gene: TRBJ1-1; d_gene: .; abundance: .; len: 14; v_gene: TRBV19; CDR3nt: TGTGCCACACAATTTACAGGTGGTAACACTGAAGCTTTCTTT; CDR3aa: CATQFTGGNTEAFF
j_gene: TRBJ1-1; d_gene: .; abundance: .; len: 15; v_gene: TRBV4-2; CDR3nt: TGTGCCAGCAGCCAAGATCAAGGTCTGAACACTGAAGCTTTCTTT; CDR3aa: CASSQDQGLNTEAFF
j_gene: TRBJ2-7; d_gene: .; abundance: .; len: 14; v_gene: TRBV4-1; CDR3nt: TGCGCCAGCAGCTACGACCCGATGGCCTACGAGCAGTACTTC; CDR3aa: CASSYDPMAYEQYF
j_gene: TRBJ2-1; d_gene: TRBD2; abundance: .; len: 17; v_gene: TRBV7-6; CDR3nt: TGTGCCAGCAGCTTAGGGACTAGCGGGAGTCTTGCGGATGAGCAGTTCTTC; CDR3aa: CASSLGTSGSLADEQFF
j_gene: TRBJ2-7; d_gene: TRBD2; abundance: .; len: 14; v_gene: TRBV25-1; CDR3nt: TGTGCCAGCAGTGCTACGGGAGGATTTTACGAGCAGTACTTC; CDR3aa: CASSATGGFYEQYF
j_gene: TRBJ1-2; d_gene: .; abundance: few; len: 16; v_gene: TRBV4-1; CDR3nt: TGCGCCAGCAGCCAAGATCGTGCAGGGGTTAACTATGGCTACACCTTC; CDR3aa: CASSQDRAGVNYGYTF
j_gene: TRBJ2-2; d_gene: .; abundance: .; len: 17; v_gene: TRBV7-6; CDR3nt: TGTGCCAGCAGCTTTTTTTCAGCGGAGCCGAACACCGGGGAGCTGTTTTTT; CDR3aa: CASSFFSAEPNTGELFF
j_gene: TRBJ1-5; d_gene: .; abundance: .; len: 12; v_gene: TRBV28; CDR3nt: TGTGCCAGCAGAACCATCAATCAGCCCCAGCATTTT; CDR3aa: CASRTINQPQHF
j_gene: TRBJ2-1; d_gene: .; abundance: .; len: 12; v_gene: TRBV19; CDR3nt: TGTGCCAGTACCCAGGGACTCAATGAGCAGTTCTTC; CDR3aa: CASTQGLNEQFF
j_gene: TRBJ2-5; d_gene: TRBD2; abundance: .; len: 14; v_gene: TRBV27; CDR3nt: TGTGCCAGCAAGGAGGGACTAGGCCAAGAGACCCAGTACTTC; CDR3aa: CASKEGLGQETQYF
j_gene: TRBJ2-1; d_gene: .; abundance: once; len: 13; v_gene: TRBV7-9; CDR3nt: TGTGCCAGCAGCTTAGTGATGGACAATGAGCAGTTCTTC; CDR3aa: CASSLVMDNEQFF
j_gene: TRBJ1-1; d_gene: .; abundance: .; len: 14; v_gene: TRBV5-4; CDR3nt: TGTGCCAGCAGCTTGTGGCAGACGAACACTGAAGCTTTCTTT; CDR3aa: CASSLWQTNTEAFF
j_gene: TRBJ2-3; d_gene: .; abundance: .; len: 13; v_gene: TRBV9; CDR3nt: TGTGCCAGCAGCCCCGGGGACACAGATACGCAGTATTTT; CDR3aa: CASSPGDTDTQYF
j_gene: TRBJ1-2; d_gene: .; abundance: .; len: 14; v_gene: TRBV19; CDR3nt: TGTGCCAGTAGCCCCACGGGCCCTAACTATGGCTACACCTTC; CDR3aa: CASSPTGPNYGYTF
j_gene: TRBJ2-1; d_gene: .; abundance: .; len: 15; v_gene: TRBV5-1; CDR3nt: TGCGCCAGCAGATGGGGGAGCTACACTGACAATGAGCAGTTCTTC; CDR3aa: CASRWGSYTDNEQFF
j_gene: TRBJ2-2; d_gene: .; abundance: .; len: 14; v_gene: TRBV27; CDR3nt: TGTGCCAGCTTCCCCCTGGGGAACACCGGGGAGCTGTTTTTT; CDR3aa: CASFPLGNTGELFF
j_gene: TRBJ2-7; d_gene: TRBD2; abundance: .; len: 16; v_gene: TRBV5-1; CDR3nt: TGCGCCAGCAGTGACCCCCTGTTAGCGGGAGGCTACGAGCAGTACTTC; CDR3aa: CASSDPLLAGGYEQYF
j_gene: TRBJ2-1; d_gene: .; abundance: .; len: 11; v_gene: TRBV9; CDR3nt: TGTGCCAGCAGCGTATCGTATGAGCAGTTCTTC; CDR3aa: CASSVSYEQFF
j_gene: TRBJ1-2; d_gene: .; abundance: .; len: 12; v_gene: TRBV5-5; CDR3nt: TGTGCCAGCAGAGAGATAGGGGATGGCTACACCTTC; CDR3aa: CASREIGDGYTF
j_gene: TRBJ1-2; d_gene: .; abundance: .; len: 14; v_gene: TRBV4-1; CDR3nt: TGCGCCAGCAGCCAAGAACGGGGTAGCTATGGCTACACCTTC; CDR3aa: CASSQERGSYGYTF
j_gene: TRBJ1-1; d_gene: .; abundance: .; len: 11; v_gene: TRBV27; CDR3nt: TGTGCCAGCAGTCCTGGCACTGAAGCTTTCTTT; CDR3aa: CASSPGTEAFF
j_gene: TRBJ2-3; d_gene: .; abundance: .; len: 14; v_gene: TRBV19; CDR3nt: TGTGCCACCTCAAGAGAGAGCCTTACAGATACGCAGTATTTT; CDR3aa: CATSRESLTDTQYF
j_gene: TRBJ2-3; d_gene: TRBD2; abundance: once; len: 15; v_gene: TRBV9; CDR3nt: TGTGCCAGCAGCGTAGGGCGGGGGGCCACAGATACGCAGTATTTT; CDR3aa: CASSVGRGATDTQYF
j_gene: TRBJ2-7; d_gene: .; abundance: medium-sized; len: 16; v_gene: TRBV2; CDR3nt: TGTGCCAGCATTCCCCCTCTGGCGGGCCTCTCCTACGAGCAGTACTTC; CDR3aa: CASIPPLAGLSYEQYF
j_gene: TRBJ2-7; d_gene: .; abundance: .; len: 11; v_gene: TRBV6-6; CDR3nt: TGTGCCAGCGGGATAACCTACGAGCAGTACTTC; CDR3aa: CASGITYEQYF
j_gene: TRBJ2-2; d_gene: TRBD2; abundance: .; len: 14; v_gene: TRBV10-2; CDR3nt: TGCGCCAGCAGTGATAGCGGGAGTCCCGGGGAGCTGTTTTTT; CDR3aa: CASSDSGSPGELFF
j_gene: TRBJ1-2; d_gene: TRBD1; abundance: .; len: 13; v_gene: TRBV12-5; CDR3nt: TGTGCTAGTGGTTCCTTAGGACAGGATGGCTACACCTTC; CDR3aa: CASGSLGQDGYTF
j_gene: TRBJ1-2; d_gene: .; abundance: .; len: 15; v_gene: TRBV5-1; CDR3nt: TGCGCCAGCCAACCCCTTCGACGGAAGAACTATGGCTACACCTTC; CDR3aa: CASQPLRRKNYGYTF
j_gene: TRBJ1-1; d_gene: .; abundance: .; len: 12; v_gene: TRBV19; CDR3nt: TGTGCCAGTTTTACAGGGAACACTGAAGCTTTCTTT; CDR3aa: CASFTGNTEAFF
j_gene: TRBJ1-1; d_gene: .; abundance: .; len: 15; v_gene: TRBV7-9; CDR3nt: TGTGCCAGCAGCCCCGAGGCAGGGTTGAACACTGAAGCTTTCTTT; CDR3aa: CASSPEAGLNTEAFF
j_gene: TRBJ1-2; d_gene: .; abundance: .; len: 13; v_gene: TRBV7-9; CDR3nt: TGTGCCAGCAGCCCCGGCGAAGTGGATGGCTACACCTTC; CDR3aa: CASSPGEVDGYTF
j_gene: TRBJ2-7; d_gene: TRBD1; abundance: once; len: 17; v_gene: TRBV7-3; CDR3nt: TGTGCCAGCAGCTCCCTATCCGGGACAGGTTATACCTACGAGCAGTACTTC; CDR3aa: CASSSLSGTGYTYEQYF
j_gene: TRBJ2-7; d_gene: .; abundance: .; len: 11; v_gene: TRBV27; CDR3nt: TGTGCCAGCAGTTTTTCCTACGAGCAGTACTTC; CDR3aa: CASSFSYEQYF
j_gene: TRBJ2-7; d_gene: .; abundance: .; len: 12; v_gene: TRBV6-5; CDR3nt: TGTGCCAGCATAGATGGTACCTACGAGCAGTACTTC; CDR3aa: CASIDGTYEQYF
j_gene: TRBJ1-1; d_gene: .; abundance: .; len: 13; v_gene: TRBV30; CDR3nt: TGTGCCTGGAGTGTAGTCTGGGGGACTGAAGCTTTCTTT; CDR3aa: CAWSVVWGTEAFF
j_gene: TRBJ2-2; d_gene: .; abundance: .; len: 17; v_gene: TRBV7-6; CDR3nt: TGTGCCAGCAGCTTGGACCGGGACAACCCGACCACCGGGGAGCTGTTTTTT; CDR3aa: CASSLDRDNPTTGELFF
j_gene: TRBJ2-2; d_gene: .; abundance: .; len: 13; v_gene: TRBV9; CDR3nt: TGTGCCAGCAGCGCTGAGAACACCGGGGAGCTGTTTTTT; CDR3aa: CASSAENTGELFF
j_gene: TRBJ2-7; d_gene: .; abundance: .; len: 14; v_gene: TRBV7-9; CDR3nt: TGTGCCAGCAGCCTCTCGACACCTGCCTACGAGCAGTACTTC; CDR3aa: CASSLSTPAYEQYF
j_gene: TRBJ2-1; d_gene: TRBD2; abundance: .; len: 14; v_gene: TRBV27; CDR3nt: TGTGCCACGTCGACGCCGGGACTAGTTTATGAGCAGTTCTTC; CDR3aa: CATSTPGLVYEQFF
j_gene: TRBJ1-1; d_gene: TRBD1; abundance: .; len: 15; v_gene: TRBV27; CDR3nt: TGTGCCAGCAGCCTTACAGGGGGCATGAACACTGAAGCTTTCTTT; CDR3aa: CASSLTGGMNTEAFF
j_gene: TRBJ1-2; d_gene: .; abundance: .; len: 17; v_gene: TRBV18; CDR3nt: TGTGCCAGCTCACCGGCAGACGGAACCGGAACCAACTATGGCTACACCTTC; CDR3aa: CASSPADGTGTNYGYTF
j_gene: TRBJ2-5; d_gene: TRBD2; abundance: .; len: 15; v_gene: TRBV5-1; CDR3nt: TGCGCCAGCAGCCCGGGACTAGCGGACCAAGAGACCCAGTACTTC; CDR3aa: CASSPGLADQETQYF
j_gene: TRBJ1-2; d_gene: .; abundance: .; len: 16; v_gene: TRBV21-1; CDR3nt: TGTGCCAGCAGCAAACCAAGAGGGACACCCTTTTATGGCTACACCTTC; CDR3aa: CASSKPRGTPFYGYTF
j_gene: TRBJ1-2; d_gene: TRBD1; abundance: .; len: 15; v_gene: TRBV19; CDR3nt: TGTGCCAGTACCATACGGACAGGGATTAACTATGGCTACACCTTC; CDR3aa: CASTIRTGINYGYTF
j_gene: TRBJ2-1; d_gene: .; abundance: .; len: 15; v_gene: TRBV15; CDR3nt: TGTGCCACCAGCAGACCGACTACAGCGAACAATGAGCAGTTCTTC; CDR3aa: CATSRPTTANNEQFF
j_gene: TRBJ2-2; d_gene: .; abundance: .; len: 14; v_gene: TRBV6-6; CDR3nt: TGTGCCAGCAGTTACGGACCGAGCACCGGGGAGCTGTTTTTT; CDR3aa: CASSYGPSTGELFF
j_gene: TRBJ2-7; d_gene: TRBD1; abundance: once; len: 19; v_gene: TRBV18; CDR3nt: TGTGCCAGCTCAGCAGGACAGGGGCGGGGTTGGGGGAGCTCCTACGAGCAGTACTTC; CDR3aa: CASSAGQGRGWGSSYEQYF
j_gene: TRBJ2-1; d_gene: TRBD1; abundance: few; len: 16; v_gene: TRBV7-8; CDR3nt: TGTGCCAGCAGCCATCCCGGGACAGGGTGGGAAAATGAGCAGTTCTTC; CDR3aa: CASSHPGTGWENEQFF
j_gene: TRBJ2-1; d_gene: TRBD2; abundance: .; len: 16; v_gene: TRBV15; CDR3nt: TGTGCCACCAGCAGAGAAGCGGGGGAGGGCCACAATGAGCAGTTCTTC; CDR3aa: CATSREAGEGHNEQFF
j_gene: TRBJ2-2; d_gene: .; abundance: once; len: 14; v_gene: TRBV15; CDR3nt: TGTGCCACCAGCCCTCACGCGAACACCGGGGAGCTGTTTTTT; CDR3aa: CATSPHANTGELFF
j_gene: TRBJ2-2; d_gene: TRBD2; abundance: few; len: 16; v_gene: TRBV15; CDR3nt: TGTGCCACCATCTCTAGCGGGGGTACGAACACCGGGGAGCTGTTTTTT; CDR3aa: CATISSGGTNTGELFF
j_gene: TRBJ2-2; d_gene: .; abundance: .; len: 18; v_gene: TRBV4-1; CDR3nt: TGCGCCAGCAGCCAAGATCGCCTAGGAGTAGGAGACACCGGGGAGCTGTTTTTT; CDR3aa: CASSQDRLGVGDTGELFF
j_gene: TRBJ1-5; d_gene: .; abundance: once; len: 15; v_gene: TRBV6-5; CDR3nt: TGTGCCAGCAGTTCAACGGGGTTTTCGGGTCAGCCCCAGCATTTT; CDR3aa: CASSSTGFSGQPQHF